This T cell receptor beta chain is from a study of CD8 T cells in ankylosing spondylitis (dated by TCRdb to 2016 to 2017). At the level of the whole study: To find TCR variants linked to disease, the study profiled T cell receptor beta repertoires in ankylosing spondylitis patients and healthy donors. The full study cohort comprised 20 to 25 ankylosing spondylitis patients and some 110 healthy donors. Peripheral blood was sampled, and synovial fluid was additionally collected from ankylosing spondylitis patients. The paper as a whole reports these results and caveats: Some motif variants had previously been reported in the synovial fluid and blood of reactive arthritis patients, which suggests shared mechanisms of disease initiation. A TCR beta motif of seven or eight highly homologous amino acid variants appeared characteristic of blood from ankylosing spondylitis patients. A CD8+ phenotype was shown by the disease-linked clones, which were found at relatively low frequencies in peripheral blood. According to the report, matched synovial fluid samples from ankylosing spondylitis patients were significantly enriched for the disease-linked clones.

In the germline V gene (reference sequence), CDR1 corresponds to DFQATT and CDR2 to SNEGSKA. Unmatched junction bases come to 4, with V trimmed by 1 base and J by 5 bases. Reading from cysteine to phenylalanine, the CDR3 counts 13 amino acids. Only the CDR3 portion is preserved as DNA: 39 bases, with reading frame beginning at the first base. TCRdb shows the sequencer as Illumina HiSeq 2500. Quantitative 5'-RACE with molecular barcodes was the method used to prepare the TCR beta libraries. The study's processing was this. A new computational method, built on a probabilistic model of VDJ rearrangement, was used to identify disease-linked TCR variants. TCRdb reanalyzed the raw reads on its own, using fastp at Q25 for trimming and MiXCR for clone calling, and kept in-frame beta chains. Each CDR3 protein gets just one entry, which takes the most common genes and DNA from the rows behind it. These V and J calls rely on TCRdb rather than the paper's analysis. The sample has about 160,000 distinct CDR3 sequences on record, about a sixth of them singletons. The ten largest clones take up about 8.2% of the sample.

This clonotype was detected only a few times. It has no known antigen specificity. Base qualities are not provided; no much larger clone lies one nucleotide away. The sequenced sample was blood, either unsorted or a sorted T cell fraction (not recorded which). The chain joins TRBV20-1 to TRBJ1-1, with 7 bases matching TRBD1. This clonotype was obtained from a male donor with ankylosing spondylitis or in good health (not recorded which). The CDR3 is CSARAGGVTEAFF. The DNA sequence is as follows: TGCAGTGCTAGAGCAGGGGGGGTGACTGAAGCTTTCTTT.